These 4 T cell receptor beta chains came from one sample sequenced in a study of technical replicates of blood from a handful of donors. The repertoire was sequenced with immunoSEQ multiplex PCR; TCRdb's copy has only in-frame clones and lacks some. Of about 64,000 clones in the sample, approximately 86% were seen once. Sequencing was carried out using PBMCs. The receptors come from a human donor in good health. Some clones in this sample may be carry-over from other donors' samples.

Here the CDR3 DNA reads TGTGCCAGATCCGGGACAGTGAACAATGAGCAGTTCTTC. Protein: CARSGTVNNEQFF. The rearrangement uses TRBV7-9 and TRBJ2-1; 7 bases are a match to TRBD1. J lost 5 bases, V lost 9 bases, and 7 bases had no gene match. Germline values: CDR1 SEHNR, CDR2 FQNEAQ (reference sequence). The CDR3 spans 13 residues.

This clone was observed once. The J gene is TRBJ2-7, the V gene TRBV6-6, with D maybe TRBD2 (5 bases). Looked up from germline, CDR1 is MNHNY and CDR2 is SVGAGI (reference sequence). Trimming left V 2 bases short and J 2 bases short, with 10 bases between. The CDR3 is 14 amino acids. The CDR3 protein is CASSYLREAYEQYF. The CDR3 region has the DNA TGTGCCAGCAGTTACCTGAGGGAAGCCTACGAGCAGTACTTC.

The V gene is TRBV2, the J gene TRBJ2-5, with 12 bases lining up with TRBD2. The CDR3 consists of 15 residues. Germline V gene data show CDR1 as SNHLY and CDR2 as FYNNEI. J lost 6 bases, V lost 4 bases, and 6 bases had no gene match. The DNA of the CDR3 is TGTGCCAGCAGTGGCCTAGCGGGAGGGGCGCAGACCCAGTACTTC. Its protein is CASSGLAGGAQTQYF.

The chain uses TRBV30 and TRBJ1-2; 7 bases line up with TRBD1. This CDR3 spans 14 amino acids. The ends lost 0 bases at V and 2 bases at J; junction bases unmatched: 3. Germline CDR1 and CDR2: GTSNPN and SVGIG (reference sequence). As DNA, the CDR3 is TGTGCCTGGAGTGTAACAGGGGTAAACTATGGCTACACCTTC. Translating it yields CAWSVTGVNYGYTF.